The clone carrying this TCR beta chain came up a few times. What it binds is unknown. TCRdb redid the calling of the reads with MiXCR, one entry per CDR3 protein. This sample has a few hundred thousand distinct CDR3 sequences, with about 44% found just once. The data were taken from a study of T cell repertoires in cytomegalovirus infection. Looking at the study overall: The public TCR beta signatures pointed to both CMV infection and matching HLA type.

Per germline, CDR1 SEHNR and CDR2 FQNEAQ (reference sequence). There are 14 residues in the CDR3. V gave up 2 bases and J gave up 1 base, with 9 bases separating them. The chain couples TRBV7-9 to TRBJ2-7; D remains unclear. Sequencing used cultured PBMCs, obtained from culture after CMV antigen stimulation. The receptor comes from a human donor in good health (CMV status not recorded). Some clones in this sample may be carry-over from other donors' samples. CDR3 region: CASSLLSGSYEQYF. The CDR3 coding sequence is TGTGCCAGCAGCTTACTTTCCGGATCCTACGAGCAGTACTTC.